These T cell receptor beta chains were read from a single sample in a study of blood T cell repertoires in COVID-19. Libraries were prepared by immunoSEQ multiplex PCR; TCRdb keeps only in-frame clonotypes and omits some of them. Here the sample spans around 140,000 clones, roughly 84% being singletons. The sequencing input was peripheral blood. All receptors derive from a man aged 55-75 years with acute or convalescent COVID-19. Both conserved end residues are part of each CDR3. The D gene is left open where the match is weak. Expanded clones are given a class, and other clones once, few, many or no size at all.

j_call clone_size v_call d_call cdr3_nt cdr3_aa
TRBJ2-2 - TRBV5-4 - TGTGCCAGCAGCCAAGGCGGGACCGGGCATTTTAGGGAGCTGTTTTTT CASSQGGTGHFRELFF
TRBJ1-4 few TRBV18 TRBD1 TGTGCCAGCTCACCCATTAAAGGAGGGGGCGTTGAAAAACTGTTTTTT CASSPIKGGGVEKLFF
TRBJ2-5 - TRBV12-3/TRBV12-4 - TGTGCCAGCAGCCGCAGGGATGGGGAGACCCAGTACTTC CASSRRDGETQYF
TRBJ2-2 - TRBV19 TRBD1 TGTGCCAGTAGTGCGTCAATAGGGGGGACAGGGGACACCGGGGAGCTGTTTTTT CASSASIGGTGDTGELFF
TRBJ1-5 - TRBV27 TRBD1 TGTGCCAGCAGTTTTAACAGGGGTCAGCCCCAGCATTTT CASSFNRGQPQHF
TRBJ1-2 few TRBV2 TRBD1 TGTGCCAGCAGGGCCGGGACAGCGCCTAACTATGGCTACACCTTC CASRAGTAPNYGYTF
TRBJ2-3 - TRBV6-5 - TGTGCCAGCAGTCCCCCGGCAGGGAGCACAGATACGCAGTATTTT CASSPPAGSTDTQYF
TRBJ1-6 once TRBV5-1 TRBD1 TGCGCCAGCAGCTTCGGGACAGGGGACTCACCCCTCCACTTT CASSFGTGDSPLHF
TRBJ2-7 - TRBV4-1 - TGCGCCAGCAGCCAAACGGTGGCCCCAGGGGACGAGCAGTACTTC CASSQTVAPGDEQYF
TRBJ1-4 - TRBV20-1 - TGCAGTGCTAGTCTACCCGAGGAGGTTAATGAAAAACTGTTTTTT CSASLPEEVNEKLFF
TRBJ1-2 - TRBV10-2 - TGCGCCAGCAGCGGCCCCCGGGGTTTTTACTATGGCTACACCTTC CASSGPRGFYYGYTF
TRBJ1-1 - TRBV30 - TGTGCCTGGAGTTACTCGAACACTGAAGCTTTCTTT CAWSYSNTEAFF
TRBJ1-1 - TRBV11-2 - TGTGCCAGCAGCCCGAACACAGGGAGTCCTGAAGCTTTCTTT CASSPNTGSPEAFF
TRBJ2-2 once TRBV6-1 - TGTGCCAGCAGTGAGGAAGGGGCTGACACCGGGGAGCTGTTTTTT CASSEEGADTGELFF
TRBJ2-1 - TRBV10-3 - TGTGCCATCAGTGAGTCCTGGGCGGGTTACAATGAGCAGTTCTTC CAISESWAGYNEQFF
TRBJ2-7 - TRBV11-2 - TGTGCCAGCAGCTGGTCACTGAGATCCTACGAGCAGTACTTC CASSWSLRSYEQYF
TRBJ2-3 - TRBV24-1 TRBD1 TGTGCCACCCGGGACAGGGGGGAGTGGGATACGCAGTATTTT CATRDRGEWDTQYF
TRBJ2-7 once TRBV5-4 TRBD1 TGTGCCAGCAGCGGGTCCGGGACAGGGACCTACGAGCAGTACTTC CASSGSGTGTYEQYF